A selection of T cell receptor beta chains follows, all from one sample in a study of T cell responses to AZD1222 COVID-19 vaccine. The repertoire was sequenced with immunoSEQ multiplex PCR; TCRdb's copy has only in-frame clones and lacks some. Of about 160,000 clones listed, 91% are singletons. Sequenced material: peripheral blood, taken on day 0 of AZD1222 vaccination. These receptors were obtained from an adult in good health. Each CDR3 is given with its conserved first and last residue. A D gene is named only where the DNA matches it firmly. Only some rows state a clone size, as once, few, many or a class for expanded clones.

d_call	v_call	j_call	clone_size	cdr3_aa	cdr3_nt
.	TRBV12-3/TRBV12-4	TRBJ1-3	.	CASSGGSGNTIYF	TGTGCCAGCAGTGGAGGCTCTGGAAACACCATATATTTT
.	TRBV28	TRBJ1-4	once	CASSLRGPPNEKLFF	TGTGCCAGCAGTTTACGGGGGCCCCCTAATGAAAAACTGTTTTTT
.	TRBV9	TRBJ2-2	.	CASSVRYGGANTGELFF	TGTGCCAGCAGCGTAAGGTATGGTGGGGCGAACACCGGGGAGCTGTTTTTT
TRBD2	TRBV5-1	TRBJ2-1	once	CASSLGSGDYNEQFF	TGCGCCAGCAGCTTGGGGAGCGGGGATTACAATGAGCAGTTCTTC
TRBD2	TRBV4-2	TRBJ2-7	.	CASSQGLAGSYEQYF	TGTGCCAGCAGCCAGGGACTAGCGGGATCCTACGAGCAGTACTTC
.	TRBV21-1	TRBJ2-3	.	CASSTRRGRIAGGPNTQYF	TGTGCCAGCAGCACTCGTCGAGGAAGAATAGCGGGAGGGCCGAATACGCAGTATTTT
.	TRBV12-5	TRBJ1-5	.	CASGFGNNQPQHF	TGTGCTAGTGGTTTTGGCAACAATCAGCCCCAGCATTTT
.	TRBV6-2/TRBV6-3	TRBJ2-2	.	CASSSAYPGELFF	TGTGCCAGCAGTTCAGCTTACCCCGGGGAGCTGTTTTTT
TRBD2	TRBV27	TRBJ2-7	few	CASSLASGGSYEQYF	TGTGCCAGCAGTTTGGCTAGCGGGGGTTCCTACGAGCAGTACTTC
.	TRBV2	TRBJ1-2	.	CASRGPGAGYTF	TGTGCCAGCAGGGGGCCGGGGGCCGGCTACACCTTC
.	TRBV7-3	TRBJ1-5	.	CASSLSANQPQHF	TGTGCCAGCAGCTTAAGTGCAAATCAGCCCCAGCATTTT
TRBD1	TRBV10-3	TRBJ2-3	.	CAISVRGTDTQYF	TGTGCCATCAGTGTCAGGGGGACAGATACGCAGTATTTT
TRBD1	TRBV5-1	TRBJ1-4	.	CASSILTGPNEKLFF	TGCGCCAGCAGCATCCTGACAGGGCCTAATGAAAAACTGTTTTTT
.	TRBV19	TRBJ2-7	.	CASSPGQGGYEQYF	TGTGCCAGTAGTCCTGGGCAGGGGGGCTACGAGCAGTACTTC
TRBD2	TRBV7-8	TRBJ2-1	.	CASSPWTSGSRNEQFF	TGTGCCAGCAGCCCATGGACTAGCGGGAGTAGAAATGAGCAGTTCTTC
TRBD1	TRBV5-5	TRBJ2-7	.	CASSWDRASYEQYF	TGTGCCAGCAGTTGGGACAGGGCGAGCTACGAGCAGTACTTC
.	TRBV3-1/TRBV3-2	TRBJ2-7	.	CASSQPPYYEQYF	TGTGCCAGCAGCCAACCACCTTACTACGAGCAGTACTTC
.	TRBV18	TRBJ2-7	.	CASSPPTGNQYF	TGTGCCAGCTCACCACCGACAGGCAATCAGTACTTC
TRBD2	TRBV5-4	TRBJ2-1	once	CASSYGTSGSNYNEQFF	TGTGCCAGCAGTTACGGGACTAGCGGGAGTAACTACAATGAGCAGTTCTTC
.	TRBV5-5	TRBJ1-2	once	CASSLGPRQANYGYTF	TGTGCCAGCAGCTTGGGTCCCCGTCAAGCTAACTATGGCTACACCTTC
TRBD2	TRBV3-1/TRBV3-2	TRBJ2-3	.	CASSQGNWLLAGELADTQYF	TGTGCCAGCAGCCAAGGAAATTGGTTGCTAGCGGGAGAGCTTGCAGATACGCAGTATTTT
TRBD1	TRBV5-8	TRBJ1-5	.	CASSQDRGFTLNQPQHF	TGTGCCAGCAGCCAGGACAGGGGATTTACCCTCAATCAGCCCCAGCATTTT
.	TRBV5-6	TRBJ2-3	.	CASSLQAEGDTQYF	TGTGCCAGCAGCTTGCAGGCAGAGGGCGATACGCAGTATTTT
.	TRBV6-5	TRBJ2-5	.	CASSPRGETQYF	TGTGCCAGCAGCCCCCGGGGGGAGACCCAGTACTTC
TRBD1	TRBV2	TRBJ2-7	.	CASGGVRQGTYEQYF	TGTGCCAGCGGGGGAGTGAGACAGGGGACCTACGAGCAGTACTTC
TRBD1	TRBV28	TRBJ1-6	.	CASRMTGESSPLHF	TGTGCCAGCAGAATGACAGGGGAAAGCTCACCCCTCCACTTT
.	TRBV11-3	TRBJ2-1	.	CASSQGLYNEQFF	TGTGCCAGCAGCCAGGGACTGTACAATGAGCAGTTCTTC
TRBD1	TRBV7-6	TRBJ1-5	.	CASSLEDRGLQPQHF	TGTGCCAGCAGCTTAGAGGACAGGGGGCTTCAGCCCCAGCATTTT
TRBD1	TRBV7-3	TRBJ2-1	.	CASSKSLIRTGRLHNEQFF	TGTGCCAGCAGCAAGTCCCTTATTAGGACAGGGAGGTTGCACAATGAGCAGTTCTTC
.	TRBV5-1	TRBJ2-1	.	CASTLLGSEQFF	TGCGCCAGCACCCTCCTTGGGTCTGAGCAGTTCTTC
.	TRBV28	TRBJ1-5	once	CASIYLGGSNQPQHF	TGTGCCAGCATTTACCTGGGGGGGAGCAATCAGCCCCAGCATTTT
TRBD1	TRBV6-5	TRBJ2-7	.	CASRGGVDPYEQYF	TGTGCCAGCAGAGGGGGCGTCGACCCCTACGAGCAGTACTTC
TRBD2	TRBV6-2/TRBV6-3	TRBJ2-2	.	CASSYVSGSANTGELFF	TGTGCCAGCAGTTACGTGAGCGGGAGCGCAAACACCGGGGAGCTGTTTTTT